The next 13 T cell receptor beta chains were all read from a single sample in a study of graft-versus-host responses after intestinal transplantation. TCRdb keeps only in-frame clones here, not all; method: immunoSEQ multiplex PCR. This table holds roughly 100,000 clones, 93% found once. Their antigens are not known. This specimen consisted of unstimulated CD8+ T cells sorted from spleen or lymph node cells, obtained before intestinal transplant. The receptors derive from a human donor who received an intestinal transplant.

This clone has just a few counts. The rearrangement links TRBV11-2 to TRBJ1-3, with 7 bases identical to TRBD1. Germline V gene lookup returns CDR1 SGHAT and CDR2 FQNNGV. With 3 bases clipped from V and 0 bases from J, the junction kept 5 bases outside the gene matches. The CDR3 totals 16 residues. In nucleotides, the CDR3 is TGTGCCAGCAGCTTCTGGACAGGCAACTCTGGAAACACCATATATTTT. It is translated as CASSFWTGNSGNTIYF.

The CDR3 loop is CASSQGGGTYNEQFF. The CDR3 nucleotides read TGCGCCAGCAGCCAAGGGGGGGGTACCTACAATGAGCAGTTCTTC. The chain combines TRBV4-1 with TRBJ2-1; TRBD2 agrees at 7 bases. This CDR3 comprises 15 residues. With 1 base clipped from V and 2 bases from J, the junction kept 2 bases outside the gene matches. Germline lookup yields CDR1 MGHRA and CDR2 YSYEKL.

This clone turned up a few times. As DNA, the CDR3 is TGTGCCAGCGAAAGGGCAGGCCGCTCCTACGAGCAGTACTTC. Translated, it gives CASERAGRSYEQYF. The rearrangement joins TRBV7-9 to TRBJ2-7; D gene ambiguous. Germline V gene lookup returns CDR1 SEHNR and CDR2 FQNEAQ (reference sequence). This CDR3 contains 14 residues. V was cut by 8 bases and J by 0 bases, with 14 bases left in between.

The chain recombines TRBV4-1 with TRBJ2-3; D is ambiguous. Germline CDR1 is MGHRA and CDR2 is YSYEKL. CDR3 size: 12 residues. The germline V and J ends were trimmed by 4 bases and 2 bases, with 4 bases remaining between them. Written as DNA, the CDR3 is TGCGCCAGCAGCCGATTCACAGATACGCAGTATTTT. Its translation is CASSRFTDTQYF.

The chain recombines TRBV4-1 with TRBJ1-5; no firm D call. Trimming stripped 3 bases from V and 9 bases from J, with 18 bases between. Looked up from germline, CDR1 is MGHRA and CDR2 is YSYEKL. The CDR3 has 15 amino acids. The CDR3 region is CASSQPGPRIGPQHF. CDR3 DNA sequence: TGCGCCAGCAGCCAGCCCGGACCGAGAATAGGGCCCCAGCATTTT.

V is TRBV4-1 and J is TRBJ2-2; D is perhaps TRBD1 or TRBD2 (5 bases each). Germline V CDR1 and CDR2: MGHRA, YSYEKL. Trimming removed 4 bases at V and 0 bases at J, with 12 bases between. The CDR3 consists of 16 residues. The CDR3 spells CASSLPRGANTGELFF. In DNA form, the CDR3 reads TGCGCCAGCAGCCTTCCCCGAGGGGCGAACACCGGGGAGCTGTTTTTT.

V usage is TRBV13 and J usage is TRBJ1-1, with D possibly TRBD1 on 6 matching bases. Germline CDR1 PRHDT, CDR2 FYEKMQ (reference sequence). Trimming took off 6 bases at V and 0 bases at J, with 11 bases between the two ends. This CDR3 is built from 14 residues. CDR3: CASRHRDVNTEAFF. In DNA form, the CDR3 reads TGTGCCAGCAGGCACAGGGACGTGAACACTGAAGCTTTCTTT.

The chain employs TRBV10-1 and TRBJ2-3, with 7 bases matching TRBD2. V shed 0 bases, J shed 5 bases, and the junction held 5 bases outside the gene matches. CDR1 WNHNN and CDR2 SYGVQD come from the germline V gene (reference sequence). The CDR3 covers 15 residues. The CDR3 spells CASSESPPGGDTQYF. The CDR3 nucleotides read TGCGCCAGCAGTGAGTCCCCCCCGGGGGGAGATACGCAGTATTTT.

The genes are TRBV2 and TRBJ2-5; D remains unclear. The germline gives CDR1 SNHLY, CDR2 FYNNEI. CDR3 length equals 12 residues. V was cut by 8 bases and J by 5 bases, with 12 bases left in between. The CDR3 DNA sequence: TGTGCCAGCCGGACCGCTGTGGAGACCCAGTACTTC. It specifies CASRTAVETQYF.

The chain couples TRBV2 to TRBJ2-1, with 7 bases aligning to TRBD1. This CDR3 contains 15 residues. Trimming at V came to 6 bases and at J to 3 bases, leaving 8 bases not matched to a gene. Germline values: CDR1 SNHLY, CDR2 FYNNEI. The CDR3 coding sequence is TGTGCCAGCAGGAACAGGGGCCGGCTCTACAATGAGCAGTTCTTC. Its protein product is CASRNRGRLYNEQFF.

The chain joins TRBV29-1 to TRBJ1-1; D uncertain. Germline V gene lookup returns CDR1 SQVTM and CDR2 ANQGSEA. V lost 4 bases to trimming and J lost 7 bases, with 13 bases between them. This CDR3 is 12 amino acids long. The CDR3, as DNA: TGCAGCGTTGGTGGTGGAGCCCTTGAAGCTTTCTTT. As protein: CSVGGGALEAFF.

The chain's CDR3 is CSARDGYEQFF. The CDR3 nucleotides are TGCAGTGCTAGAGATGGGTATGAGCAGTTCTTC. The genes are TRBV20-1 and TRBJ2-1; D unresolved. The V and J ends lost 0 bases and 8 bases respectively, with 5 bases between them. Per the germline V gene, CDR1 is DFQATT and CDR2 is SNEGSKA (reference sequence). The CDR3 totals 11 residues.

This clone came up once. This rearrangement joins TRBV4-1 to TRBJ1-3, with D unresolved. V lost 0 bases to trimming and J lost 5 bases, with 11 bases between them. Looked up from germline, CDR1 is MGHRA and CDR2 is YSYEKL. This CDR3 is 15 amino acids long. CDR3 protein: CASSQDPGDRNTIYF. The CDR3 bases are TGCGCCAGCAGCCAAGATCCGGGAGATCGAAACACCATATATTTT.